This T cell receptor (beta chain) was sequenced for a study of T cell repertoires in cytomegalovirus infection (dated by TCRdb to the late 2010s). Some background on the complete study: The HLA type of each donor mattered for the analysis, because public TCR beta signatures pointed to carriage of CMV infection along with the matching HLA type. The investigation overall reported the following: In both this cohort and an independent cohort of some 350 donors, the cumulative frequency of public TCR beta family members distinguished carriers of CMV infection plus the relevant HLA type. The ex vivo response was dominated by HLA-C-restricted CMV-specific TCR beta clonotypes, which also provided the single most frequent clonotype in two of eight donors.

This clonotype was recorded a few times. Its antigen has not been determined. Base qualities were left out, and no much larger clone turns up one base away. The CDR3 starts with the cysteine, ends with the phenylalanine, and has 14 residues. Just the 42-base CDR3 DNA is kept, in frame starting at base 1. The germline ends are 17 bases apart after V is trimmed by 6 bases and J by 6 bases. CDR1 and CDR2, looked up from the germline V gene, are SGHTA and FQGNSA. Data came from an Illumina HiSeq 1500. The public reads were run again by TCRdb, first through fastp at Q25 and then through MiXCR, and only productive beta chains were kept. Records with the same CDR3 protein are collapsed into one entry carrying the most frequent genes and DNA. The sample records 300,000 or so distinct CDR3 sequences, about 25% of which are singletons. The ten top clones hold approximately 15% of the sample.

Sequencing input: PBMCs. Here the chain combines TRBV7-2 and TRBJ1-2; the best D guess is TRBD1, with 5 bases matching. The clonotype comes from a human donor in good health (CMV status not recorded). Some clones in this sample may be carry-over from other donors' samples. The CDR3 is CASRPGVFRDGYTF. The bases read TGTGCCAGCAGGCCTGGGGTTTTCAGGGATGGCTACACCTTC.